Sequencing of this TCR beta chain was carried out in a study of vaccination and CD4 T cells after COVID-19. Study information: A median of around 73 days (range 14 to 241) separated dose two from the taking of post-vaccine samples. Findings and limits, study-wide: Spike mono-reactive clones accounted for 304 of the 307 vaccine-specific clones found in convalescent patients.

An Oncomine TCR Beta short-read assay was used to sequence the DNA from cultured CD4+ T cells. Using its own MiXCR run on the PCR reads, TCRdb lists one record per CDR3 protein. The top ten hold roughly 30% of the sample, which has more than 15,000 distinct CDR3 sequences, around 55% seen once. Treatment in this sample: approximately 11-day PBMC culture with coronavirus spike peptide pools or control peptides (ViraFEST assay). Under the ViraFEST approach, antigen-specific T cells were expanded with peptide pools and TCRs subsequently sequenced. The CDR3 spans 16 residues. The ends were cut back, 4 bases at V and 2 bases at J, with 17 bases in the middle. Germline V lookup: CDR1 SGHVS, CDR2 FNYEAQ. Comments on this clonotype: Its antigen is currently unknown.

The specimen was cultured CD4+ T cells from blood, collected after SARS-CoV-2 vaccination. V usage is TRBV7-6 and J usage is TRBJ2-5, with D possibly TRBD2 on 5 matching bases. The receptor was derived from a human donor with COVID-19. CDR3 sequence reads: CASSSPQSGNQETQYF. The CDR3 bases are TGTGCCAGCAGCTCCCCGCAGTCGGGGAATCAAGAGACCCAGTACTTC.